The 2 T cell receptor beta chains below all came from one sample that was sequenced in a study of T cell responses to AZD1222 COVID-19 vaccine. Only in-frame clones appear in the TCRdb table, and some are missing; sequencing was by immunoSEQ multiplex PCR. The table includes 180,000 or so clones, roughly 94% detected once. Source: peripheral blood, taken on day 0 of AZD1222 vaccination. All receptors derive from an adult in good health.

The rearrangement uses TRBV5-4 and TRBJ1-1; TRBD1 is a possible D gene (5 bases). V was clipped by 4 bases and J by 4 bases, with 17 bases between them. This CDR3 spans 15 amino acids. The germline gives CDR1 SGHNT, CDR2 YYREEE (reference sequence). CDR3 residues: CASSGNGAAGTEAFF. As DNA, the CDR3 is TGTGCCAGCAGCGGGAATGGGGCTGCAGGCACTGAAGCTTTCTTT. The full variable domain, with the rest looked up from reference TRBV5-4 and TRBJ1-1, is ETGVTQSPTHLIKTRGQQVTLRCSSQSGHNTVSWYQQALGQGPQFIFQYYREEENGRGNFPPRFSGLQFPNYSSELNVNALELDDSALYLCASSGNGAAGTEAFFGQGTRLTVV.

CDR3 sequence: CAWSVRPYGYTF. In nucleotides, the CDR3 is TGTGCCTGGAGTGTAAGGCCCTATGGCTACACCTTC. The rearrangement uses TRBV30 and TRBJ1-2; D not certain. The CDR3 is made up of 12 amino acids. V lost 0 bases and J lost 4, with 6 bases in between. CDR1 GTSNPN and CDR2 SVGIG come from the germline V gene (reference sequence).